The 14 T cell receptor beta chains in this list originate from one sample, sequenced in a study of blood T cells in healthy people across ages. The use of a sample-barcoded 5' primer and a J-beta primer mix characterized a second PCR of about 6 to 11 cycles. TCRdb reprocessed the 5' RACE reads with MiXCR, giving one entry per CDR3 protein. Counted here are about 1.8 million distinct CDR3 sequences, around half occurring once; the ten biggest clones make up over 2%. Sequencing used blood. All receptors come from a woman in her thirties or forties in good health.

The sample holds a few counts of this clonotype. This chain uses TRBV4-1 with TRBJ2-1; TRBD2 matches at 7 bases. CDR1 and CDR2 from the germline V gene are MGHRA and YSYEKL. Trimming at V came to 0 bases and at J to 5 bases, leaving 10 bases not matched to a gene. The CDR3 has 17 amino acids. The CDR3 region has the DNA TGCGCCAGCAGCCAAGATCAGGAACTAGCGAGTCACAATGAGCAGTTCTTC. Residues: CASSQDQELASHNEQFF.

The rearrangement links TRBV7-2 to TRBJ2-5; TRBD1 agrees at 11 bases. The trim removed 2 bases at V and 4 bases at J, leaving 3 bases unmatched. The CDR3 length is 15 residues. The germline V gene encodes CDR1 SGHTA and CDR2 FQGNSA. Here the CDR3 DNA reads TGTGCCAGCAGCTTACTAGGACAGGGGGCAGAGACCCAGTACTTC. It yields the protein CASSLLGQGAETQYF.

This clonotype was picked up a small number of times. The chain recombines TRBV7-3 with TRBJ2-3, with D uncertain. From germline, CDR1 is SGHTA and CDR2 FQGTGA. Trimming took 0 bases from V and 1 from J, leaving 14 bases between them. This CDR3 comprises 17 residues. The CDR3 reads CASSLTGRIGGTDTQYF. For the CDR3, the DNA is TGTGCCAGCAGCTTAACAGGCAGGATCGGTGGCACAGATACGCAGTATTTT.

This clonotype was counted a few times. DNA of the CDR3: TGTGCCAGCAATAATCCCCCGACAGGGTGGGCCTCTGGGGCCAACGTCCTGACTTTC. This gives the protein CASNNPPTGWASGANVLTF. V usage is TRBV6-2 or TRBV6-3 and J usage is TRBJ2-6, with 7 bases that match TRBD1. From germline, CDR1 is MNHEY and CDR2 SVGEGT. The V segment lost 7 bases and the J segment 0 bases; nucleotides outside the gene matches: 15. This CDR3 contains 19 residues.

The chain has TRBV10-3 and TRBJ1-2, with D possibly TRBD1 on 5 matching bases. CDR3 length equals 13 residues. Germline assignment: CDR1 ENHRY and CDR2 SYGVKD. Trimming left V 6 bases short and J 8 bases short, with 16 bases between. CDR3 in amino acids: CAIRQLGGWGYTF. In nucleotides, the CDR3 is TGTGCCATCAGACAACTTGGGGGATGGGGCTACACCTTC.

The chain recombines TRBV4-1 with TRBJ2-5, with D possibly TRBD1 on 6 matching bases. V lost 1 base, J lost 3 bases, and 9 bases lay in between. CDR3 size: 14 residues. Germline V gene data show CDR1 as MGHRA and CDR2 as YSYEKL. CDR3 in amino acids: CASSQAPGEETQYF. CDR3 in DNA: TGCGCCAGCAGCCAAGCCCCAGGGGAAGAGACCCAGTACTTC.

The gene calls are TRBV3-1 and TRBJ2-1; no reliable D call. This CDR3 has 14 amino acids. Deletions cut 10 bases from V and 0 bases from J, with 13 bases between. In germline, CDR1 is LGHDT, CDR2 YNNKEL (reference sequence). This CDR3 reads CATSELSSYNEQFF. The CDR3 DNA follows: TGTGCCACCTCCGAGCTTAGCTCCTACAATGAGCAGTTCTTC.

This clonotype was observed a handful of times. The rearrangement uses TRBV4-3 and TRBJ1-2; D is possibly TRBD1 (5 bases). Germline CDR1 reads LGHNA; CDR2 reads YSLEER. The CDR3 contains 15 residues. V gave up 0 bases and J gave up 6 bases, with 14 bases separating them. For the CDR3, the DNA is TGCGCCAGCAGCCAAGAAACCAGGGAGTGGAATGGCTACACCTTC. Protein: CASSQETREWNGYTF.

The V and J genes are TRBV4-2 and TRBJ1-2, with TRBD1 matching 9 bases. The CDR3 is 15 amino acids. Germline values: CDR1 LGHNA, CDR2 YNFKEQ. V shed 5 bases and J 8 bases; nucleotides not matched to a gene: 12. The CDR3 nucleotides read TGTGCCAGCAGCTTACCGGGGACAGGGCCGGACGGCTACACCTTC. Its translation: CASSLPGTGPDGYTF.

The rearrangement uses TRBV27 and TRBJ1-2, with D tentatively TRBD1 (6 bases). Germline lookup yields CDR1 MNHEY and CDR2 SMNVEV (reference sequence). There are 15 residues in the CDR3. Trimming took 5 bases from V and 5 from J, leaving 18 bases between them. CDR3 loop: CASSPGAGFWYGYTF. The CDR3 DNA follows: TGTGCCAGCAGTCCGGGGGCAGGGTTTTGGTATGGCTACACCTTC.

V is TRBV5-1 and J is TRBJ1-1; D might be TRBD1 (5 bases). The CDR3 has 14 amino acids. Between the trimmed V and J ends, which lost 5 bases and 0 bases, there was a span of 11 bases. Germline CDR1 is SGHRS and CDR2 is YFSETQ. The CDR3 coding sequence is TGCGCCAGCAGTATCGGGGGTATGAACACTGAAGCTTTCTTT. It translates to CASSIGGMNTEAFF. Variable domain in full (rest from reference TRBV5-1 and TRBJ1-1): KAGVTQTPRYLIKTRGQQVTLSCSPISGHRSVSWYQQTPGQGLQFLFEYFSETQRNKGNFPGRFSGRQFSNSRSEMNVSTLELGDSALYLCASSIGGMNTEAFFGQGTRLTVV.

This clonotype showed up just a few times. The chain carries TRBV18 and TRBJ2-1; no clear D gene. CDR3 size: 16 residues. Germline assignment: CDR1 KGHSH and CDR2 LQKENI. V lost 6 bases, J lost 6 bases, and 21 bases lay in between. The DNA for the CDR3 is TGTGCCAGCTCGAGTCCTGGAACAGCTCGTCTCAATGAGCAGTTCTTC. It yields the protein CASSSPGTARLNEQFF.

The CDR3 reads CASSSEGGSTNEKLFF. The CDR3 DNA follows: TGTGCCAGCAGTTCCGAGGGGGGCTCGACTAATGAAAAACTGTTTTTT. This chain links TRBV6-2 or TRBV6-3 with TRBJ1-4, with D perhaps matching TRBD1 (6 bases). Trimming left V 4 bases short and J 2 bases short, with 14 bases between. The germline V gene has CDR1 MNHEY and CDR2 SVGEGT. The length of the CDR3 is 16 residues.

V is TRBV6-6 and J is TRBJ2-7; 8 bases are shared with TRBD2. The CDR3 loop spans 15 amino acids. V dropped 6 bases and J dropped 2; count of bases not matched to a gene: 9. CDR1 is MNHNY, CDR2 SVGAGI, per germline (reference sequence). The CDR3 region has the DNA TGTGCCAGCAGGACCGCGGGGGGCAGCGCCTACGAGCAGTACTTC. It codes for CASRTAGGSAYEQYF.